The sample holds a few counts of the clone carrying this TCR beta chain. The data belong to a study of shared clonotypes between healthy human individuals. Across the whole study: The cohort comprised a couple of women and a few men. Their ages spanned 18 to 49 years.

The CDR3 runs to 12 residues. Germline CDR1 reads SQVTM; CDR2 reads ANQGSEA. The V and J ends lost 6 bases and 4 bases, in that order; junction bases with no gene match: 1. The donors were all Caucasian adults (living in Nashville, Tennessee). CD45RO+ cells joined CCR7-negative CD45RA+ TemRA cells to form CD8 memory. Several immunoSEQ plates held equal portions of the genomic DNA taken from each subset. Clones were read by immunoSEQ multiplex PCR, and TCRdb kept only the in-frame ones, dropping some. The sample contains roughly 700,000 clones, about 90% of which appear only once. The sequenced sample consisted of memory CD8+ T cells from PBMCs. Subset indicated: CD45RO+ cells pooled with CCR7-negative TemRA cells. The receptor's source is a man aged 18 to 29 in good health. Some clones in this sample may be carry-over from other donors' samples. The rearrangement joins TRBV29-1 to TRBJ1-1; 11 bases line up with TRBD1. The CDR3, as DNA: TGCAGCGTCGGACAGGGGGCCACTGAAGCTTTCTTT. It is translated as CSVGQGATEAFF.